The entry below describes one TCR beta chain. The sample is drawn from a study of blood T cell repertoires in COVID-19. On the study more broadly: Both acute and convalescent COVID-19 samples were obtained from the United States, Italy and Spain. T cells, B-cell-depleted T cells, or PBMCs supplied cDNA or gDNA.

In the original analysis: Amplification from reference gene primers served as the basis for estimated nucleated cell counts. The method was immunoSEQ multiplex PCR; TCRdb's version includes in-frame clones alone and lacks a portion of them. The V and J calls and the clone size are those of that table, but D and trimming were determined from the DNA. The repertoire holds around 330,000 clones, with more than 70% as singletons. Seattle researchers signed up patients amid active infection and tracked them longitudinally. The CDR3 covers 16 residues. Germline CDR1 SNHLY, CDR2 FYNNEI. V lost 4 bases to trimming and J lost 0 bases, with 15 bases between them.

This sequence originates from a woman aged 30 to 39 with COVID-19, enrolled during active disease. The sample was peripheral blood. The rearrangement joins TRBV2 to TRBJ2-5; D is perhaps TRBD2 (6 bases). The chain's CDR3 is CASSGEAGRYQETQYF. The CDR3 coding sequence is TGTGCCAGCAGTGGTGAGGCGGGGAGGTACCAAGAGACCCAGTACTTC.